Below are 12 T cell receptor beta chains sequenced from a single sample in a study of blood T cell repertoires in COVID-19. Method: immunoSEQ multiplex PCR; TCRdb's copy keeps in-frame clones and lacks some. This sample yields almost 350,000 clones, of which about nine tenths are seen a single time; roughly 3.9% belongs to the top ten. Source material: peripheral blood. These TCRs come from a woman aged 55 to 70 with COVID-19, enrolled during active disease.

The V and J genes are TRBV7-9 and TRBJ2-3; a weak D match, TRBD2 (5 bases). Germline V CDR1 and CDR2: SEHNR, FQNEAQ (reference sequence). Between the trimmed V and J ends, which lost 1 base and 3 bases, there was a span of 5 bases. This CDR3 is built from 13 residues. CDR3 region: CASSLGGTDTQYF. CDR3 in DNA: TGTGCCAGCAGCTTAGGAGGGACAGATACGCAGTATTTT.

The J gene is TRBJ1-1, the V gene TRBV29-1; 8 bases are shared with TRBD1. V dropped 3 bases and J dropped 4; count of bases not matched to a gene: 7. Germline CDR1 reads SQVTM; CDR2 reads ANQGSEA. The length of the CDR3 is 14 residues. The CDR3 sequence is CSVDWTGLGTEAFF. CDR3 sequence (DNA): TGCAGCGTTGACTGGACAGGGTTGGGCACTGAAGCTTTCTTT. Combining the CDR3 with reference TRBV29-1 and TRBJ1-1 gives the whole variable domain SAVISQKPSRDICQRGTSLTIQCQVDSQVTMMFWYRQQPGQSLTLIATANQGSEATYESGFVIDKFPISRPNLTFSTLTVSNMSPEDSSIYLCSVDWTGLGTEAFFGQGTRLTVV.

The rearrangement uses TRBV5-6 and TRBJ2-7; weak D call: TRBD1 (5 bases). V lost 0 bases, J lost 3 bases, and 7 bases lay in between. The CDR3 length is 13 residues. CDR1 is SGHDT and CDR2 is YYEEEE in the germline V gene. CDR3 nucleotides: TGTGCCAGCAGCTTGGAAGGGGTCTACGAGCAGTACTTC. Protein product: CASSLEGVYEQYF.

The rearrangement links TRBV7-8 to TRBJ1-4; D gene unclear. CDR1 and CDR2 from the germline V gene are SGHVS and FQNEAQ. Trimming cost V 6 bases and J 6 bases, with 8 bases left between them. The CDR3 runs to 12 residues. CDR3 DNA sequence: TGTGCCAGCAGAAGTGGGCATGAAAAACTGTTTTTT. Translating it yields CASRSGHEKLFF.

This chain uses TRBV6-6 with TRBJ1-4; TRBD1 agrees at 7 bases. Germline V lookup: CDR1 MNHNY, CDR2 SVGAGI (reference sequence). The CDR3 runs 15 residues. With 6 bases clipped from V and 8 bases from J, the junction kept 12 bases outside the gene matches. CDR3 sequence reads: CASSPSGQLEEKLFF. The CDR3 DNA reads as TGTGCCAGCAGCCCCTCGGGACAGTTGGAGGAAAAACTGTTTTTT.

The chain links TRBV7-2 to TRBJ2-2; no firm D call. V was cut by 5 bases and J by 1 base, with 14 bases left in between. The CDR3 totals 16 residues. From germline, CDR1 is SGHTA and CDR2 FQGNSA. CDR3 nucleotide sequence: TGTGCCAGCAGCCCCAGATATTCCCGGAACACCGGGGAGCTGTTTTTT. Amino acids: CASSPRYSRNTGELFF.

This chain links TRBV7-3 with TRBJ1-5; unclear D gene. The V and J ends lost 5 bases and 2 bases respectively, with 13 bases between them. CDR1 and CDR2 (germline): SGHTA, FQGTGA. The CDR3 covers 15 residues. As DNA, the CDR3 is TGTGCCAGCAGCCAGAATGGGAGGGGCAATCAGCCCCAGCATTTT. Protein sequence: CASSQNGRGNQPQHF.

The chain recombines TRBV5-1 with TRBJ1-1; weak D call: TRBD1 (5 bases). The CDR3 has 13 amino acids. The V end lost 0 bases, the J end lost 11 bases, and 14 bases lay between the germline ends. Looked up from germline, CDR1 is SGHRS and CDR2 is YFSETQ. The CDR3 spells CASSLGQNNLAFF. CDR3 coding DNA: TGCGCCAGCAGCTTGGGACAGAACAACCTGGCTTTCTTT.

The chain joins TRBV29-1 to TRBJ1-1; 7 nucleotides match TRBD1. The CDR3 covers 12 residues. Germline V gives CDR1 SQVTM, CDR2 ANQGSEA. CDR3 in amino acids: CSYRQGRTEAFF. Here the CDR3 DNA reads TGCAGTTACCGACAGGGAAGGACTGAAGCTTTCTTT.

Only a few counts were recorded for this clone. The V call is TRBV3-1 (or the pseudogene TRBV3-2), the J call TRBJ1-2; 9 positions agree with TRBD1. J gave up 8 bases and V 3 bases, and 7 bases lay outside the gene matches. The CDR3 is made up of 14 amino acids. Germline-derived CDR1 and CDR2 are LGHDT and YNNKEL (reference sequence). The CDR3 region is CASSHVTGGAGYTF. As DNA, the CDR3 is TGTGCCAGCAGCCACGTTACAGGGGGCGCCGGCTACACCTTC.

V usage is TRBV7-2 and J usage is TRBJ1-5; 10 bases line up with TRBD1. This CDR3 comprises 13 residues. The V segment lost 6 bases and the J segment 9 bases; nucleotides outside the gene matches: 5. CDR1 is SGHTA and CDR2 is FQGNSA in the germline V gene. The CDR3 sequence is CASSLTGGRPQHF. CDR3 bases: TGTGCCAGCAGTTTGACAGGGGGCAGGCCCCAGCATTTT.

This clone appeared once. This rearrangement joins TRBV3-1 (or the pseudogene TRBV3-2) to TRBJ2-5; 8 bases map to TRBD2. After removal of 8 bases from V and 1 base from J, the junction contained 6 bases not matched to a gene. The germline CDR1 and CDR2 sequences are LGHDT and YNNKEL (reference sequence). The CDR3 sequence is 14 residues long. Here the CDR3 DNA reads TGTGCCAGCGGACCCGGGGGGGGCCAAGAGACCCAGTACTTC. Encoded protein: CASGPGGGQETQYF.